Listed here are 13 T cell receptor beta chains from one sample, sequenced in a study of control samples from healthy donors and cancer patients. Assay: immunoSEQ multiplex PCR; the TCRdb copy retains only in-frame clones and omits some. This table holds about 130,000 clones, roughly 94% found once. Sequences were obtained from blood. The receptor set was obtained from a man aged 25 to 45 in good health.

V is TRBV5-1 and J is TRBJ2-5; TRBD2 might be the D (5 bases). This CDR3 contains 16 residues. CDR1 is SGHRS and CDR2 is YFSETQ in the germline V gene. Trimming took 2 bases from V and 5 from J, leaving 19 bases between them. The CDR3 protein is CASSFGSTLWEETQYF. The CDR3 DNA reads TGCGCCAGCAGCTTTGGCAGTACCTTATGGGAGGAGACCCAGTACTTC.

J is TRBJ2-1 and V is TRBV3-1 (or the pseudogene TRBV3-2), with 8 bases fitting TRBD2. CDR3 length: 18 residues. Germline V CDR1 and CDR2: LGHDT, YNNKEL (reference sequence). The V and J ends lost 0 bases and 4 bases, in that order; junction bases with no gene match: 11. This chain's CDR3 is CASSQESSGGGPYNEQFF. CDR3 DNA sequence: TGTGCCAGCAGCCAAGAGTCCTCTGGCGGGGGGCCTTACAATGAGCAGTTCTTC.

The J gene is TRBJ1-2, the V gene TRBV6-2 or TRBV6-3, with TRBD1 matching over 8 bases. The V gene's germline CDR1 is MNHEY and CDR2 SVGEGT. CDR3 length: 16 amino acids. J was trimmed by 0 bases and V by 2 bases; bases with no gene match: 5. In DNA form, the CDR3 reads TGTGCCAGCAGTTACCTGACAGGGGTAGCTAACTATGGCTACACCTTC. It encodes CASSYLTGVANYGYTF.

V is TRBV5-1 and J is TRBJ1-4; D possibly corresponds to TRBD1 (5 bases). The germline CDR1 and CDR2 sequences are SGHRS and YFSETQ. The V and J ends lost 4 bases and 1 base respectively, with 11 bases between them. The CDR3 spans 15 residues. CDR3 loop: CASSMEGLTNEKLFF. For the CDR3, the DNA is TGCGCCAGCAGCATGGAGGGACTAACTAATGAAAAACTGTTTTTT.

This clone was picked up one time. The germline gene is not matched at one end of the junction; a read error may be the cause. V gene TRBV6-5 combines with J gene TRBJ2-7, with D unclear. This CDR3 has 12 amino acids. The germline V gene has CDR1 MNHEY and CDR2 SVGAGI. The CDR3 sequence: CASSYSTGFLGF. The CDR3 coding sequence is TGTGCCAGCAGTTACTCGACCGGTTTCCTAGGATTC.

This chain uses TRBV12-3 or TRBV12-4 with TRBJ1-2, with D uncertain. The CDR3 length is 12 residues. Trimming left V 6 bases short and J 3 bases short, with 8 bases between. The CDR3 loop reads CASSSSDYGYTF. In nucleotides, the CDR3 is TGTGCCAGCAGCAGTTCCGACTATGGCTACACCTTC.

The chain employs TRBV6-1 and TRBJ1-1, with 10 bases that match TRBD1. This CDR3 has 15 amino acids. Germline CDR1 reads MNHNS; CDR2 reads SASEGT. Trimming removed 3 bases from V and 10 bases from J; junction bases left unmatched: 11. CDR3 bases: TGTGCCAGCAGTGAGGAGACAGGGGGCCCCCTGGGAGCTTTCTTT. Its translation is CASSEETGGPLGAFF.

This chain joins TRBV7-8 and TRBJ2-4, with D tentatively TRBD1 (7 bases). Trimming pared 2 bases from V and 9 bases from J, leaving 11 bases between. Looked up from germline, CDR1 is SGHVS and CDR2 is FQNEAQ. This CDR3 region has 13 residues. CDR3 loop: CASSLQGGSIQYF. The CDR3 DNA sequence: TGTGCCAGCAGCTTACAGGGGGGTAGCATTCAGTACTTC.

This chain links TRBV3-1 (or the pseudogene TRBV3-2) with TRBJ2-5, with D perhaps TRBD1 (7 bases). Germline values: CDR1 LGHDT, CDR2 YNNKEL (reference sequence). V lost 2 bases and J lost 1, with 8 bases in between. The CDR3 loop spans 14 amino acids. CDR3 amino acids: CASSQQGGQETQYF. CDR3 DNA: TGTGCCAGCAGCCAACAGGGGGGCCAAGAGACCCAGTACTTC.

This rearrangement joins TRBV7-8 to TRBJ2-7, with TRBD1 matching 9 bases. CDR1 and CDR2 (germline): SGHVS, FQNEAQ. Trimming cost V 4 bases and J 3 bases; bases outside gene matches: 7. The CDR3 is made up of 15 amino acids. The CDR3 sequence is CASSSRDRASYEQYF. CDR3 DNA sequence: TGTGCCAGCAGCTCCCGGGACAGGGCTAGCTACGAGCAGTACTTC.

The CDR3 nucleotides are TGTGCCAGCAGAGGATATATCGAAGCTTTCTTT. Translating gives CASRGYIEAFF. The chain has TRBV28 and TRBJ1-1; D is uncertain. Trimming stripped 6 bases from V and 8 bases from J, with 10 bases between. Germline CDR1 is MDHEN and CDR2 is SYDVKM. The CDR3 spans 11 residues.

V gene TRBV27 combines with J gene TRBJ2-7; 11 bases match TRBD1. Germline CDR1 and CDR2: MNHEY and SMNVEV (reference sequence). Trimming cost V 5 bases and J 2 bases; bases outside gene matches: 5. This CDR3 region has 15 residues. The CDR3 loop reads CASSGQGAPPYEQYF. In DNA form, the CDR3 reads TGTGCCAGCAGTGGACAGGGGGCACCCCCCTACGAGCAGTACTTC.

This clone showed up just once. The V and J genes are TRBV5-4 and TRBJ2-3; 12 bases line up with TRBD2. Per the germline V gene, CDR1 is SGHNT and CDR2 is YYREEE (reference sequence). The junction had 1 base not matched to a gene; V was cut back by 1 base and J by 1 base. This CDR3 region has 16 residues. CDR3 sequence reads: CASSLPSGGGTDTQYF. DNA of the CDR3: TGTGCCAGCAGCTTGCCTAGCGGGGGGGGCACAGATACGCAGTATTTT.